This is a list of T cell receptor beta chains from one sample in a study of human T cells and chemical hapten exposure. TCRdb called the RACE reads again in MiXCR, with one record for every CDR3 protein. The sample comprises some 250,000 distinct CDR3 sequences, approximately 7.5% of which are singletons, and 1.2% rests with the top ten. The material was whole blood, obtained in connection with sensitization to the hapten diphenylcyclopropenone (DPC). The receptors stem from a man aged 18 to 35 with alopecia areata. Some clones in this sample may be carry-over from other donors' samples. The CDR3 runs from the conserved cysteine through the conserved F or W. Each record gives: CDR3 protein, CDR3 DNA, D gene, V gene, J gene, CDR3 length, clone size. The D gene is left open where the match is weak. Not every row has a clone size; where given, it reads once, few, many or a size class.

CASSLPPHEQYF,TGTGCCAGCAGTTTACCCCCGCACGAGCAGTACTTC,NA,TRBV28,TRBJ2-7,12,many
CASSTLAGEVETQYF,TGTGCCAGCAGTACACTAGCGGGGGAGGTCGAGACCCAGTACTTC,TRBD2,TRBV6-2/TRBV6-3,TRBJ2-5,15,NA
CASSPRGAGPETQYF,TGTGCCAGCAGCCCCCGGGGAGCAGGGCCAGAGACCCAGTACTTC,NA,TRBV7-9,TRBJ2-5,15,NA
CASSTLQQRGTYRETQYF,TGTGCCAGCAGCACCCTCCAACAGCGGGGCACTTATCGAGAGACCCAGTACTTC,TRBD2,TRBV7-9,TRBJ2-5,18,few
CASTGQYTGELFF,TGTGCCAGCACCGGACAGTACACCGGGGAGCTGTTTTTT,NA,TRBV9,TRBJ2-2,13,few
CASSRGEENTEAFF,TGTGCCAGCAGCAGGGGGGAAGAGAACACTGAAGCTTTCTTT,NA,TRBV7-9,TRBJ1-1,14,few
CASSPGDRDFYGYTF,TGTGCCAGCAGCCCGGGGGACAGGGATTTCTATGGCTACACCTTC,TRBD1,TRBV7-2,TRBJ1-2,15,NA
CASSTTGYFPYEQYF,TGTGCCAGCAGTACAACTGGTTATTTCCCCTACGAGCAGTACTTC,NA,TRBV25-1,TRBJ2-7,15,few
CSVKTGPNSPLHF,TGCAGCGTGAAGACAGGCCCGAATTCACCCCTCCACTTT,NA,TRBV29-1,TRBJ1-6,13,many
CSVVRGGLKTQYF,TGCAGCGTTGTACGGGGGGGCCTGAAGACCCAGTACTTC,TRBD2,TRBV29-1,TRBJ2-5,13,few
CASRSRGPGYEQYF,TGTGCCAGCCGCTCAAGGGGGCCCGGTTACGAGCAGTACTTC,TRBD1,TRBV5-6,TRBJ2-7,14,NA
CASSPNPGTYEKLFF,TGTGCCAGCAGCCCAAATCCGGGGACGTATGAAAAACTGTTTTTT,NA,TRBV7-2,TRBJ1-4,15,many
CSASTLGRSNDEQFF,TGCAGTGCTAGTACTCTGGGACGATCGAACGATGAGCAGTTCTTC,NA,TRBV20-1,TRBJ2-1,15,NA
CASSQDAVTSTDTQYF,TGTGCCAGCAGCCAAGACGCAGTGACTAGCACAGATACGCAGTATTTT,NA,TRBV14,TRBJ2-3,16,few
CSAGRDVRSTEAFF,TGCAGTGCGGGGAGGGACGTGCGGTCCACTGAAGCTTTCTTT,NA,TRBV20-1,TRBJ1-1,14,NA
CASSSPLAGAETQYF,TGTGCCAGCAGTTCGCCACTAGCGGGGGCTGAGACCCAGTACTTC,TRBD2,TRBV28,TRBJ2-5,15,NA
CASSQGHGGAAGELFF,TGCGCCAGCAGCCAAGGGCACGGGGGGGCCGCCGGGGAGCTGTTTTTT,TRBD2,TRBV4-3,TRBJ2-2,16,many
CASSFPRGRWTEAFF,TGTGCCAGCAGTTTCCCTCGAGGCCGGTGGACTGAAGCTTTCTTT,NA,TRBV28,TRBJ1-1,15,few
CASSGRGGPSDEKLFF,TGTGCCAGCAGTGGAAGGGGGGGGCCATCTGATGAAAAACTGTTTTTT,NA,TRBV28,TRBJ1-4,16,few
CASSEHGIEAFF,TGTGCCAGCAGTGAACACGGGATTGAAGCTTTCTTT,NA,TRBV6-1,TRBJ1-1,12,NA
CASRFEYQETQYF,TGTGCCAGCAGGTTTGAGTACCAAGAGACCCAGTACTTC,NA,TRBV6-1,TRBJ2-5,13,few
CASRRWEVTQYF,TGTGCCAGCAGGCGATGGGAGGTGACCCAGTACTTC,NA,TRBV7-6,TRBJ2-5,12,NA
CASSLSSRGPHGYTF,TGTGCCAGCAGTTTATCCTCGCGCGGGCCGCATGGCTACACCTTC,NA,TRBV27,TRBJ1-2,15,NA
CASSPTQGGNSPLHF,TGTGCCAGCAGCCCCACGCAGGGGGGAAATTCACCCCTCCACTTT,TRBD1,TRBV7-6,TRBJ1-6,15,few
CASSLYGAVNTEAFF,TGTGCCAGCAGTTTATACGGGGCCGTAAACACTGAAGCTTTCTTT,NA,TRBV27,TRBJ1-1,15,few
CACGTSGPQETQYF,TGTGCATGCGGGACCTCGGGGCCTCAAGAGACCCAGTACTTC,NA,TRBV25-1,TRBJ2-5,14,NA
CASSPLRVSSGELFF,TGTGCCAGCAGCCCCCTGCGGGTCTCTTCCGGGGAGCTGTTTTTT,NA,TRBV2,TRBJ2-2,15,NA
CASSLGTGPSVTEAFF,TGCGCCAGCAGCTTGGGAACCGGACCGTCGGTCACTGAAGCTTTCTTT,NA,TRBV5-1,TRBJ1-1,16,few
CASSRMNRGSAFF,TGTGCCAGCAGCCGGATGAACAGGGGATCAGCTTTCTTT,TRBD1,TRBV3-1,TRBJ1-1,13,few
CASSAPDRGNTEAFF,TGTGCCAGCAGTGCCCCGGACAGGGGGAACACTGAAGCTTTCTTT,TRBD1,TRBV2,TRBJ1-1,15,few
CSARRQGGTLDEKLFF,TGCAGTGCCAGACGCCAAGGGGGAACCTTAGATGAAAAACTGTTTTTT,NA,TRBV20-1,TRBJ1-4,16,few
CASRGSEETQYF,TGTGCCAGCAGGGGCTCTGAGGAGACCCAGTACTTC,NA,TRBV27,TRBJ2-5,12,NA
CASSPLWDRGKNIQYF,TGTGCCAGCAGCCCTCTTTGGGACAGGGGTAAAAACATTCAGTACTTC,TRBD1,TRBV14,TRBJ2-4,16,many
CSAIASGSYQETQYF,TGCAGTGCTATCGCTAGCGGGAGTTACCAAGAGACCCAGTACTTC,TRBD2,TRBV20-1,TRBJ2-5,15,many
CASSRQGGNQPQHF,TGTGCCAGCAGCCGACAGGGCGGCAATCAGCCCCAGCATTTT,TRBD1,TRBV7-9,TRBJ1-5,14,many
CASADRGEDEKLFF,TGTGCCAGCGCCGACAGGGGGGAGGATGAAAAACTGTTTTTT,TRBD1,TRBV18,TRBJ1-4,14,few
CASSQDQAATNEKLFF,TGCGCCAGCAGCCAAGATCAGGCCGCAACTAATGAAAAACTGTTTTTT,NA,TRBV4-3,TRBJ1-4,16,many
CASSTRGLAGGADTQYF,TGTGCCAGCAGCACCCGAGGACTAGCGGGGGGAGCAGATACGCAGTATTTT,TRBD2,TRBV7-2,TRBJ2-3,17,few
CASSLARGAKNTEAFF,TGCGCCAGCAGCTTGGCCCGGGGAGCCAAGAACACTGAAGCTTTCTTT,NA,TRBV5-1,TRBJ1-1,16,many
CASSHGTTETQYF,TGTGCCAGCAGCCATGGGACTACCGAGACCCAGTACTTC,TRBD2,TRBV3-1,TRBJ2-5,13,many
CATSDSSAGHIDTQYF,TGTGCCACCAGTGATTCTAGCGCTGGGCACATAGATACGCAGTATTTT,NA,TRBV24-1,TRBJ2-3,16,few
CASRPPSGVYGYTF,TGTGCCAGCAGACCCCCCTCGGGCGTCTATGGCTACACCTTC,NA,TRBV2,TRBJ1-2,14,NA
CSVSRTGSLETQYF,TGCAGCGTATCCCGGACAGGGTCTCTAGAGACCCAGTACTTC,TRBD1,TRBV29-1,TRBJ2-5,14,many
CASSLGGTGESHEQYF,TGTGCCAGCAGCTTAGGAGGTACAGGGGAGAGCCACGAGCAGTACTTC,TRBD1,TRBV7-9,TRBJ2-7,16,few
CASSLVSNYGYTF,TGCGCCAGCAGCTTGGTATCTAACTATGGCTACACCTTC,NA,TRBV5-1,TRBJ1-2,13,NA
CASNFDGLAGGEQFF,TGTGCCAGCAACTTTGACGGACTAGCGGGGGGTGAGCAGTTCTTC,TRBD2,TRBV6-5,TRBJ2-1,15,NA
CSARATRGGFAEQFF,TGCAGTGCTAGAGCAACACGGGGGGGCTTTGCTGAGCAGTTCTTC,TRBD2,TRBV20-1,TRBJ2-1,15,few
CASTISGNTGELFF,TGTGCCAGCACCATCTCGGGGAACACCGGGGAGCTGTTTTTT,NA,TRBV7-9,TRBJ2-2,14,NA